What follows is one T cell receptor (beta chain) and its context. Its antigen is not identified. CDR3 length: 13 residues. Germline CDR1 and CDR2: ENHRY and SYGVKD. Terminally differentiated effector memory CD45RA+ cells were left out of the naive CD8 fraction, which was CD45RO-negative and positively selected for CCR7. Donors included only healthy HIV-negative adults lacking recent acute infections or vaccinations. Assay used: immunoSEQ multiplex PCR; TCRdb lists only in-frame clones, some missing. The table has about 2.2 million clones, approximately 92% seen once. This entry belongs to a study of shared clonotypes between healthy human individuals. Study results and limitations: Around 4.7% of naive CD4 clonotypes were shared across a handful of donors. Sampling covered blood only; tissue repertoires likely differ.

The J gene is TRBJ1-2, the V gene TRBV10-3; D gene unclear. The clonotype originates from a man between 18 and 29 years old in good health. Some clones in this sample may be carry-over from other donors' samples. Sequenced input: naive CD8+ T cells from PBMCs. The CDR3 DNA reads TGTGCGATCGATCTCGCCCTAGATCGTGGCTACACCTTC. Residues: CAIDLALDRGYTF.